This T cell receptor (beta chain) was identified in a study of cytomegalovirus exposure and HLA in healthy donors. The primer mix had 60 Vbeta and 13 Jbeta primers. Clones were sequenced by immunoSEQ multiplex PCR, and TCRdb holds only the in-frame ones, with some missing. The sample carries more than 35,000 clones, around 68% recorded once. With 0 bases removed from V and 4 bases from J, the gap between germline ends came to 13 bases. The CDR3 loop spans 15 amino acids. CDR1 and CDR2 from the germline V gene are GTSNPN and SVGIG (reference sequence). V gene TRBV30 combines with J gene TRBJ2-4, with D possibly matching TRBD1 (5 bases). The TCR was taken from a man aged 40-50 years in good health and CMV-seronegative. Sequencing input: PBMCs. The CDR3, as DNA: TGTGCCTGGAGTGTACTCAGGGCTGCAAAAAACATTCAGTACTTC. This codes for CAWSVLRAAKNIQYF. Based on the CDR3 plus reference TRBV30 and TRBJ2-4, the full variable domain is SQTIHQWPATLVQPVGSPLSLECTVEGTSNPNLYWYRQAAGRGLQLLFYSVGIGQISSEVPQNLSASRPQDRQFILSSKKLLLSDSGFYLCAWSVLRAAKNIQYFGAGTRLSVL.